One and the same sample provided the 30 T cell receptor beta chains below, sequenced in a study of blood T cell repertoires in COVID-19 (TCRdb year 2020). To prepare the library, the immunoSEQ multiplex PCR assay was applied. What TCRdb holds here is the immuneACCESS table cut down to in-frame rearrangements. Part of the clones is not present; checked against another copy, under half of the missing clones reflect an unresolved V gene, and the others are unexplained. In this sample the table shows about 330,000 clones, 86% of which occur a single time. The ten largest make up 8.5% to 12% of the sample. Material for sequencing was PBMCs or T cells enriched from blood (not recorded which). The receptors here all came from a young woman who had recovered from COVID-19.

The chain joins TRBV5-1 to TRBJ2-5, with D tentatively TRBD2 (6 bases). Germline V gene lookup returns CDR1 SGHRS and CDR2 YFSETQ. The CDR3 contains 14 residues. V lost 0 bases to trimming and J lost 5 bases, with 11 bases between them. The CDR3 DNA is TGCGCCAGCAGCTTGGCGGCGGGGAGTGAGACCCAGTACTTC. Its protein product is CASSLAAGSETQYF.

This clone was seen a single time. The J gene is TRBJ1-2, the V gene TRBV6-5; weak D call: TRBD1 (6 bases). CDR1 and CDR2 (germline): MNHEY, SVGAGI. The germline V and J ends were trimmed by 8 bases and 0 bases, with 13 bases remaining between them. The CDR3 runs to 14 residues. The CDR3 spells CASSTGLTNYGYTF. The CDR3 nucleotides read TGTGCCAGCTCGACAGGATTAACTAACTATGGCTACACCTTC.

This clone was counted many times. The chain couples TRBV5-6 to TRBJ1-5, with 9 bases that match TRBD1. After removal of 2 bases from V and 4 bases from J, the junction contained 7 bases not matched to a gene. The CDR3 sequence is 16 residues long. The germline gives CDR1 SGHDT, CDR2 YYEEEE. CDR3 nucleotide sequence: TGTGCCAGCAGCTTCTGGACAGGGGAAGCTAATCAGCCCCAGCATTTT. As protein: CASSFWTGEANQPQHF.

The rearrangement joins TRBV30 to TRBJ2-2, with D perhaps matching TRBD1 (6 bases). Germline loops: CDR1 GTSNPN, CDR2 SVGIG (reference sequence). V dropped 4 bases and J dropped 4 bases, with 10 bases sitting between them. This CDR3 has 13 residues. CDR3 bases: TGTGCCTGGACCGACAGGTTCACCGGGGAGCTGTTTTTT. Translation: CAWTDRFTGELFF.

The V call is TRBV18, the J call TRBJ2-7; TRBD1 aligns across 12 bases. The length of the CDR3 is 15 residues. Trimming removed 0 bases from V and 7 bases from J; junction bases left unmatched: 4. Germline CDR1 is KGHSH and CDR2 is LQKENI. Here the CDR3 reads CASSPPGQGAFEQYF. CDR3 DNA sequence: TGTGCCAGCTCACCACCGGGACAGGGGGCTTTTGAGCAGTACTTC.

This clone came up once. This sequence joins TRBV9 and TRBJ1-4; D remains unclear. Germline values: CDR1 SGDLS, CDR2 YYNGEE. This CDR3 spans 15 amino acids. The V and J ends lost 4 bases and 4 bases respectively, with 14 bases between them. CDR3 sequence: CASSPTALINEKLFF. CDR3 bases: TGTGCCAGCAGCCCCACAGCTTTAATTAATGAAAAACTGTTTTTT.

There are a few counts of this clone. The rearrangement joins TRBV28 to TRBJ1-1, with 7 positions matching TRBD1. The V gene end was trimmed by 11 bases and the J gene end by 3 bases; junction bases not matched to a gene: 6. CDR3 size: 12 residues. From germline, CDR1 is MDHEN and CDR2 SYDVKM. The DNA for the CDR3 is TGTGCCGCCCTGGGACAGCACACTGAAGCTTTCTTT. It encodes CAALGQHTEAFF.

The chain couples TRBV29-1 to TRBJ2-5; 7 nucleotides align to TRBD1. The CDR3 is made up of 17 amino acids. The V gene's germline CDR1 is SQVTM and CDR2 ANQGSEA. The J segment lost 1 base and the V segment lost 3 bases, leaving 14 bases of the junction unmatched. The CDR3 DNA reads TGCAGCGTTGAGTGGAGACAGGGAGTAGCAATCCAAGAGACCCAGTACTTC. This translates into CSVEWRQGVAIQETQYF.

The chain recombines TRBV19 with TRBJ2-3, with TRBD2 identical over 10 bases. CDR3 size: 15 residues. V was pared by 5 bases and J by 3 bases, with 5 bases of the junction left unmatched. Germline lookup yields CDR1 LNHDA and CDR2 SQIVND (reference sequence). Written as DNA, the CDR3 is TGTGCCAGTAGTTCTAGCGGGGGCTCTACAGATACGCAGTATTTT. This codes for CASSSSGGSTDTQYF.

The V gene is TRBV6-5, the J gene TRBJ1-3; no clear D gene. Between the trimmed V and J ends, which lost 5 bases and 0 bases, there was a span of 8 bases. This CDR3 contains 14 residues. The germline CDR1 and CDR2 sequences are MNHEY and SVGAGI. The CDR3 sequence is CASSRTVSGNTIYF. Written as DNA, the CDR3 is TGTGCCAGCAGTCGTACAGTCTCTGGAAACACCATATATTTT.

V usage is TRBV24-1 and J usage is TRBJ1-5, with a tentative D call TRBD1 (5 bases). V lost 9 bases, J lost 5 bases, and 19 bases lay in between. The CDR3 contains 15 residues. Germline-derived CDR1 and CDR2 are KGHDR and SFDVKD. CDR3 sequence reads: CATPGSAGYYQPQHF. DNA for the CDR3: TGTGCCACCCCCGGGTCGGCAGGGTATTATCAGCCCCAGCATTTT.

The rearrangement uses TRBV7-8 and TRBJ1-5; D is undetermined. V was clipped by 4 bases and J by 5 bases, with 15 bases between them. The germline gives CDR1 SGHVS, CDR2 FQNEAQ. This CDR3 has 15 residues. The CDR3 is CASSSFDGNHQPQHF. The DNA of the CDR3 is TGTGCCAGCAGCTCCTTTGACGGGAACCATCAGCCCCAGCATTTT.

The rearrangement joins TRBV19 to TRBJ2-2; 10 bases agree with TRBD2. The germline gives CDR1 LNHDA, CDR2 SQIVND (reference sequence). This CDR3 region has 15 residues. Trimming cost V 4 bases and J 5 bases; bases outside gene matches: 4. The CDR3 region has the DNA TGTGCCAGTAGTAATCTAGCGGGAGTAACCGGGGAGCTGTTTTTT. This codes for CASSNLAGVTGELFF.

The chain recombines TRBV7-9 with TRBJ1-1; possibly TRBD1 for D (5 bases). The V end was cut by 5 bases, the J end by 0 bases, with 13 bases between. Germline V gives CDR1 SEHNR, CDR2 FQNEAQ (reference sequence). The CDR3 consists of 15 residues. The CDR3 bases are TGTGCCAGCAGCCCAAGGACAAGGATGAACACTGAAGCTTTCTTT. It is translated as CASSPRTRMNTEAFF. Full variable domain (remainder filled in from reference TRBV7-9 and TRBJ1-1): DTGVSQNPRHKITKRGQNVTFRCDPISEHNRLYWYRQTLGQGPEFLTYFQNEAQLEKSRLLSDRFSAERPKGSFSTLEIQRTEQGDSAMYLCASSPRTRMNTEAFFGQGTRLTVV.

This clone was seen a few times. V is TRBV21-1 and J is TRBJ2-5; the table's D gene call, TRBD2, was not cross checked with the DNA. TRBV21-1 is a recognized pseudogene. The CDR3 is 14 residues long. CDR3 DNA: TGTGCCAGCCCAATACGTAGCGGCCAAGAGACCCAGTACTTC. Translation gives CASPIRSGQETQYF.

CDR3 coding DNA: TGTGCCAGCAATATCCAGGGGCGGGAGACCCAGTACTTC. Encoded protein: CASNIQGRETQYF. The chain joins TRBV5-4 to TRBJ2-5; D is possibly TRBD1 (6 bases). The ends were cut back, 6 bases at V and 5 bases at J, with 14 bases in the middle. The CDR3 spans 13 residues. The germline V gene has CDR1 SGHNT and CDR2 YYREEE (reference sequence).

This clone was seen just once. V is TRBV6-5 and J is TRBJ1-4; TRBD1 matches at 10 bases. Per the germline V gene, CDR1 is MNHEY and CDR2 is SVGAGI. V gave up 5 bases and J gave up 7 bases; unmatched junction bases: 4. The CDR3 contains 14 residues. CDR3 amino acids: CASSRTGGVEKLFF. As DNA, the CDR3 is TGTGCCAGCAGTCGGACAGGGGGAGTTGAAAAACTGTTTTTT.

V usage is TRBV28 and J usage is TRBJ2-3, with 7 bases aligning to TRBD1. CDR3 size: 15 residues. J lost 0 bases, V lost 6 bases, and 6 bases had no gene match. Germline assignment: CDR1 MDHEN and CDR2 SYDVKM. The CDR3 reads CASSSGQLSTDTQYF. In nucleotides, the CDR3 is TGTGCCAGCAGCTCGGGACAGCTTAGCACAGATACGCAGTATTTT.

The chain recombines TRBV4-1 with TRBJ2-3; 8 nucleotides agree with TRBD1. Per germline, CDR1 MGHRA and CDR2 YSYEKL. The CDR3 is 16 amino acids. The V and J ends lost 1 base and 3 bases, in that order; junction bases with no gene match: 6. CDR3 bases: TGCGCCAGCAGCCAAGTTGTAGGACAGGGTACAGATACGCAGTATTTT. Its protein is CASSQVVGQGTDTQYF.

This chain's CDR3 is CASSLSPGGYEQYF. The CDR3 nucleotides are TGTGCCAGCAGTTTATCTCCAGGGGGCTACGAGCAGTACTTC. This chain uses TRBV27 with TRBJ2-7; 7 bases are a match to TRBD1. The CDR3 sequence is 14 residues long. V was clipped by 0 bases and J by 3 bases; unmatched bases: 2. CDR1 MNHEY and CDR2 SMNVEV come from the germline V gene (reference sequence).

The J gene is TRBJ1-2, the V gene TRBV19, with a weak D call TRBD1 (6 bases). Germline V lookup: CDR1 LNHDA, CDR2 SQIVND (reference sequence). Trimming cost V 5 bases and J 3 bases, with 13 bases left between them. CDR3 length equals 14 residues. The CDR3, as DNA: TGTGCCAGTAGTCGTCAGGGGCTGGACTATGGCTACACCTTC. It yields the protein CASSRQGLDYGYTF.

This chain uses TRBV7-8 with TRBJ2-2, with a possible D match to TRBD1 (6 bases). The V and J ends lost 6 bases and 5 bases respectively, with 13 bases between them. The CDR3 has 14 amino acids. The germline CDR1 and CDR2 sequences are SGHVS and FQNEAQ. This CDR3 reads CASRSETGTGELFF. Here the CDR3 DNA reads TGTGCCAGCAGATCCGAAACAGGGACCGGGGAGCTGTTTTTT.

This clone was detected only a few times. V usage is TRBV6-5 and J usage is TRBJ1-1; D is ambiguous. The CDR3 has 11 residues. In germline, CDR1 is MNHEY, CDR2 SVGAGI. V was trimmed by 6 bases and J by 3 bases, leaving 5 bases between them. The CDR3 DNA follows: TGTGCCAGCAGCTATTACACTGAAGCTTTCTTT. Translation gives CASSYYTEAFF.

The J gene is TRBJ1-1, the V gene TRBV5-6, with 7 bases that match TRBD1. Trimming cost V 3 bases and J 9 bases; bases outside gene matches: 11. Per the germline V gene, CDR1 is SGHDT and CDR2 is YYEEEE. This CDR3 region has 14 residues. The CDR3 is CASSYDLTGQQAFF. As DNA, the CDR3 is TGTGCCAGCAGCTACGACCTTACGGGACAGCAAGCTTTCTTT.

This rearrangement joins TRBV6-5 to TRBJ2-7, with TRBD1 identical over 12 bases. The V segment lost 6 bases and the J segment 3 bases; nucleotides outside the gene matches: 6. The CDR3 is 15 amino acids. Germline V gene lookup returns CDR1 MNHEY and CDR2 SVGAGI. CDR3 nucleotide sequence: TGTGCCAGCAGGACAGGGACAGGGGGCTACTACGAGCAGTACTTC. It specifies CASRTGTGGYYEQYF.

J is TRBJ2-1 and V is TRBV27; TRBD1 matches at 8 bases. The CDR3 extends over 15 amino acids. The ends lost 4 bases at V and 2 bases at J; junction bases unmatched: 4. Per germline, CDR1 MNHEY and CDR2 SMNVEV (reference sequence). The CDR3 DNA follows: TGTGCCAGCAGTTCGGACAGGGACCCCTACAATGAGCAGTTCTTC. It encodes CASSSDRDPYNEQFF.

The V gene is TRBV20-1, the J gene TRBJ1-6; possibly TRBD1 for D (5 bases). CDR3 length equals 11 residues. The germline gives CDR1 DFQATT, CDR2 SNEGSKA (reference sequence). Here the CDR3 reads CTPSDTHPLHF. Written as DNA, the CDR3 is TGCACCCCCTCGGACACTCACCCCCTCCACTTT.

The chain joins TRBV4-1 to TRBJ1-1; D is undetermined. Germline lookup yields CDR1 MGHRA and CDR2 YSYEKL. This CDR3 spans 13 amino acids. The germline V and J ends were trimmed by 4 bases and 4 bases, with 10 bases remaining between them. The CDR3 DNA is TGCGCCAGCAGCCCACCTGGCGGCACTGAAGCTTTCTTT. Translating gives CASSPPGGTEAFF.

This chain connects TRBV3-1 (or the pseudogene TRBV3-2) to TRBJ2-7, with D tentatively TRBD2 (6 bases). The CDR3 contains 13 residues. From germline, CDR1 is LGHDT and CDR2 YNNKEL (reference sequence). Between the trimmed V and J ends, which lost 4 bases and 2 bases, there was a span of 9 bases. The CDR3 region is CASSPRETYEQYF. The CDR3 DNA is TGTGCCAGCAGCCCCCGGGAGACCTACGAGCAGTACTTC.

The chain has TRBV7-9 and TRBJ2-2, with 9 bases that match TRBD1. The ends lost 0 bases at V and 2 bases at J; junction bases unmatched: 10. CDR1 and CDR2 (germline): SEHNR, FQNEAQ (reference sequence). The CDR3 is 19 amino acids. CDR3: CASSLAWNPGQGNTGELFF. As DNA, the CDR3 is TGTGCCAGCAGCTTAGCGTGGAATCCGGGACAGGGTAACACCGGGGAGCTGTTTTTT.